This T cell receptor (beta chain) was captured in a study of OX40 agonist ivuxolimab in advanced cancers. Study context: Of mixed ages from about 23 to 85 and averaging about 60 years, the group was around 78% male. Three partial responders included one hepatocellular carcinoma patient and two cutaneous melanoma patients. General study findings and limits: Clonal expansion among partial responders at 0.1-3.0 mg/kg ranked near the lowest.

Sequencing was performed with immunoSEQ multiplex PCR; in TCRdb, only in-frame clones are kept and a portion is missing. The sample yields some 50,000 clones, approximately 82% seen once. As for this clone: Antigen specificity is unknown.

The specimen was CD4+ or CD8+ T cells sorted from blood, collected in a trial of the OX40 agonist ivuxolimab. The receptor's source is an adult with an advanced solid tumor such as melanoma, head and neck, liver or kidney cancer.

This chain's CDR3 is CASSLLGRETQYF. The CDR3 nucleotides are TGTGCCAGCAGCTTATTGGGGAGAGAGACCCAGTACTTC. V and J are TRBV7-2 and TRBJ2-5; D is possibly TRBD2 (5 bases). V was clipped by 2 bases and J by 4 bases, with 8 bases between them. Germline V gives CDR1 SGHTA, CDR2 FQGNSA. The CDR3 runs to 13 residues.